This T cell receptor beta chain was captured in a study of tumor-infiltrating lymphocytes in primary liver carcinoma. Study context: There were tumors of stage T1-T3 N0M0, each 4.2 to 10 cm across. Whole-study results and caveats: The 250 largest clones made up significantly more of tumor than blood repertoires (p = 0.039). Tumor region pairs showed greater overlap than either tumor-adjacent or tumor-blood pairs did.

From roughly 500 ng total RNA, TCR beta cDNA was generated with a primer in the constant region. What produced the TCR beta libraries was three nested multiplex PCR rounds using slightly modified ARM-PCR. One entry per CDR3 protein results from TCRdb running MiXCR on the multiplex PCR reads. The profile shows hundreds of thousands of distinct CDR3 sequences, nearly 60% of them singletons. Researchers drew blood RNA from unsorted whole blood and extracted germline DNA as well. Chronic HBV infection affected patients, none of whom had received treatment. Regarding this clonotype: Antigen specificity is unknown. Without the conserved terminal phenylalanine or tryptophan, this CDR3 likely stems from a read error.

Sequenced material: peripheral blood. This TCR was recovered from a woman in her twenties or thirties with primary liver carcinoma and hepatitis B virus infection.

The CDR3 reads CTSSFKVSYEQYL. The CDR3 nucleotides read TGTACCAGCAGTTTCAAGGTATCCTACGAGCAGTACTTA. The chain employs TRBV12-3 or TRBV12-4 and TRBJ2-7; no clear D. This CDR3 is 13 amino acids long.